This T cell receptor beta chain was profiled in a study of CD8 T cells in ankylosing spondylitis. One entry per CDR3 protein results from TCRdb running MiXCR on the 5' RACE reads. This sample has hundreds of thousands of distinct CDR3 sequences; about 10% occur once, and the top ten carry 21%. This clonotype has at least ten counts. This CDR3 is built from 13 residues. With 1 base removed from V and 4 bases from J, the gap between germline ends came to 10 bases. Germline assignment: CDR1 DFQATT and CDR2 SNEGSKA (reference sequence). This clonotype was sampled from a male donor with ankylosing spondylitis or in good health (not recorded which). Sample: blood, either unsorted or a sorted T cell fraction (not recorded which). V and J are TRBV20-1 and TRBJ1-1, with a weak D call TRBD1 (5 bases). In nucleotides, the CDR3 is TGCAGTGCTAGAGGGGGCTTGGGCACTGAAGCTTTCTTT. Translation: CSARGGLGTEAFF.